A selection of T cell receptor beta chains follows, all from one sample in a study of Ad26.COV2.S vaccination and SARS-CoV-2 variants. The assay was immunoSEQ multiplex PCR, and TCRdb's table has in-frame clones only and misses some. The table shows about 680,000 clones, with around 90% occurring only once. The sequenced sample was peripheral blood, obtained in a trial of Ad26.COV2.S vaccine versus placebo. The receptors were gathered from a person between 18 and 59 years old who received the Ad26.COV2.S COVID-19 vaccine or a placebo. Both conserved end residues are part of each CDR3. Each record gives: V gene, J gene, D gene, clone size, CDR3 protein. The D gene is left open where the match is weak. Not all rows give a size; the values are once, few, many and, for expanded clones, a class.

v_call: TRBV30; j_call: TRBJ1-2; d_call: TRBD1; clone_size: -; cdr3_aa: CAWSAGTDYGYTF
v_call: TRBV19; j_call: TRBJ1-2; d_call: -; clone_size: -; cdr3_aa: CASSIQGSNYGYTF
v_call: TRBV2; j_call: TRBJ2-7; d_call: -; clone_size: -; cdr3_aa: CASSWGGARIEQYF
v_call: TRBV6-6; j_call: TRBJ1-5; d_call: -; clone_size: -; cdr3_aa: CASSYSGDQPQHF
v_call: TRBV9; j_call: TRBJ2-1; d_call: -; clone_size: once; cdr3_aa: CASSVEADPGNEQFF
v_call: TRBV5-1; j_call: TRBJ2-4; d_call: -; clone_size: -; cdr3_aa: CASSSVTGQGDIQYF
v_call: TRBV20-1; j_call: TRBJ1-1; d_call: -; clone_size: -; cdr3_aa: CSGVFNTEAFF
v_call: TRBV19; j_call: TRBJ2-5; d_call: TRBD1; clone_size: -; cdr3_aa: CASSIDFTGGRETQYF
v_call: TRBV10-3; j_call: TRBJ1-5; d_call: TRBD1; clone_size: -; cdr3_aa: CAISDRGQGQPQHF
v_call: TRBV5-4; j_call: TRBJ2-1; d_call: TRBD2; clone_size: -; cdr3_aa: CASSSRKSGSNDNEQFF
v_call: TRBV18; j_call: TRBJ1-2; d_call: -; clone_size: -; cdr3_aa: CASSGGPNYGYTF
v_call: TRBV21-1; j_call: TRBJ1-1; d_call: -; clone_size: -; cdr3_aa: CASKGKRNPEAFF
v_call: TRBV5-4; j_call: TRBJ1-4; d_call: TRBD1; clone_size: -; cdr3_aa: CASSLGQGGPEKLFF
v_call: TRBV30; j_call: TRBJ1-5; d_call: -; clone_size: -; cdr3_aa: CAWSEGFGRQPQHF
v_call: TRBV27; j_call: TRBJ2-7; d_call: -; clone_size: -; cdr3_aa: CASTTATKGVPYEQYF
v_call: TRBV11-2; j_call: TRBJ2-5; d_call: -; clone_size: -; cdr3_aa: CASSLGNWQETQYF
v_call: TRBV7-2; j_call: TRBJ2-7; d_call: TRBD2; clone_size: -; cdr3_aa: CASSLPSGGGRSYEQYF
v_call: TRBV3-1/TRBV3-2; j_call: TRBJ2-5; d_call: -; clone_size: -; cdr3_aa: CASSQEWHQETQYF
v_call: TRBV10-3; j_call: TRBJ2-2; d_call: TRBD1; clone_size: -; cdr3_aa: CAISEDRTGRTGELFF
v_call: TRBV19; j_call: TRBJ2-1; d_call: -; clone_size: -; cdr3_aa: CASSRGNYNEQFF
v_call: TRBV6-4; j_call: TRBJ2-3; d_call: -; clone_size: -; cdr3_aa: CASSERATELDTQYF
v_call: TRBV3-1/TRBV3-2; j_call: TRBJ2-2; d_call: -; clone_size: -; cdr3_aa: CASSSRSGGTVFGELFF
v_call: TRBV5-6; j_call: TRBJ1-6; d_call: -; clone_size: -; cdr3_aa: CASTRVDSDSPLHF
v_call: TRBV27; j_call: TRBJ2-3; d_call: TRBD1; clone_size: -; cdr3_aa: CASSWQDRAGDTQYF
v_call: TRBV5-1; j_call: TRBJ1-1; d_call: -; clone_size: -; cdr3_aa: CASSYSFEAFF
v_call: TRBV27; j_call: TRBJ2-3; d_call: TRBD2; clone_size: -; cdr3_aa: CASSLLGGGADTDTQYF
v_call: TRBV15; j_call: TRBJ2-2; d_call: TRBD2; clone_size: -; cdr3_aa: CATSRELAGGTGELFF
v_call: TRBV7-6; j_call: TRBJ2-1; d_call: TRBD2; clone_size: -; cdr3_aa: CASSHTSGYYNEQFF
v_call: TRBV7-9; j_call: TRBJ1-5; d_call: -; clone_size: -; cdr3_aa: CASSLEGSAQPQHF
v_call: TRBV4-2; j_call: TRBJ1-5; d_call: TRBD1; clone_size: -; cdr3_aa: CASSQEAGGAGNQPQHF
v_call: TRBV11-2; j_call: TRBJ2-1; d_call: TRBD2; clone_size: -; cdr3_aa: CASSQGTSGMNEQFF
v_call: TRBV30; j_call: TRBJ1-2; d_call: -; clone_size: -; cdr3_aa: CAWSRGGLNGYTF
v_call: TRBV6-5; j_call: TRBJ2-2; d_call: TRBD2; clone_size: -; cdr3_aa: CASSNSGANTGELFF
v_call: TRBV18; j_call: TRBJ2-7; d_call: -; clone_size: -; cdr3_aa: CASSPSESGGYEQYF
v_call: TRBV4-3; j_call: TRBJ1-6; d_call: -; clone_size: few; cdr3_aa: CASSQDYRAYSPLHF
v_call: TRBV11-2; j_call: TRBJ1-6; d_call: -; clone_size: -; cdr3_aa: CASSYDRIDSPLHF
v_call: TRBV3-1/TRBV3-2; j_call: TRBJ2-1; d_call: -; clone_size: once; cdr3_aa: CASSQDLNGGPRNEQFF
v_call: TRBV3-1/TRBV3-2; j_call: TRBJ1-2; d_call: -; clone_size: -; cdr3_aa: CASRLNEGGYGYTF
v_call: TRBV7-9; j_call: TRBJ2-2; d_call: -; clone_size: -; cdr3_aa: CASRSGSGLGGELFF
v_call: TRBV7-2; j_call: TRBJ2-1; d_call: -; clone_size: -; cdr3_aa: CASSLLGGGRDNEQFF
v_call: TRBV5-6; j_call: TRBJ1-2; d_call: TRBD1; clone_size: -; cdr3_aa: CASSADRGGIANYGYTF
v_call: TRBV5-4; j_call: TRBJ2-1; d_call: TRBD1; clone_size: -; cdr3_aa: CASSPPGQNEQFF
v_call: TRBV5-4; j_call: TRBJ2-3; d_call: -; clone_size: -; cdr3_aa: CASSLARSSTDTQYF
v_call: TRBV19; j_call: TRBJ2-2; d_call: TRBD2; clone_size: -; cdr3_aa: CASSHPGLVTGELFF
v_call: TRBV15; j_call: TRBJ2-7; d_call: TRBD2; clone_size: -; cdr3_aa: CATSREVAGGTISSYEQYF
v_call: TRBV6-5; j_call: TRBJ1-5; d_call: -; clone_size: once; cdr3_aa: CASKTGTSNQPQHF
v_call: TRBV5-1; j_call: TRBJ2-6; d_call: -; clone_size: -; cdr3_aa: CASSLLGANVLTF